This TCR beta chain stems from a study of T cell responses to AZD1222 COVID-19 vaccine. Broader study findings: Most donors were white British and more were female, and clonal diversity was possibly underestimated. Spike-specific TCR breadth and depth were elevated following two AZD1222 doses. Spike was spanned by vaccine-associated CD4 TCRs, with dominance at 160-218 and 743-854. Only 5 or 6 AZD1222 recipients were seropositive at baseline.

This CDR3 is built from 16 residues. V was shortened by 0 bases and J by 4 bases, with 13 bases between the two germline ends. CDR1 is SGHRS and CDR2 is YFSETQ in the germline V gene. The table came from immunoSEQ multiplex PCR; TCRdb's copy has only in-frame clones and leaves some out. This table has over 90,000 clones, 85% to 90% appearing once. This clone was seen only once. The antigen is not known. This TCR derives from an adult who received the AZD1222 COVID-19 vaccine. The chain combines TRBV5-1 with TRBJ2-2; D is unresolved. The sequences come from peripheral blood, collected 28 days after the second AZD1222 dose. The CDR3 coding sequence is TGCGCCAGCAGCTTGGCCGTACAGCAGGCCACCGGGGAGCTGTTTTTT. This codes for CASSLAVQQATGELFF.